This T cell receptor (beta chain) was obtained from a study of PD-1 blockade in classical Hodgkin lymphoma. Overall study: With a 2-week interval, patients received intravenous nivolumab at 3 mg/kg. Overall study findings and caveats: Complete responders had baseline diversity similar to newly diagnosed patients.

TCRdb keeps only in-frame clones here, not all; method: immunoSEQ multiplex PCR. The sample lists roughly 100,000 clones; roughly 87% were seen once. Germline CDR1 is SGHAT and CDR2 is FQNNGV. This CDR3 is 12 amino acids long. V lost 2 bases, J lost 16 bases, and 15 bases lay in between. Remarks on this clone: What it binds is unknown.

Time point specified: cycle 4 day 1 (C4D1), after less than 7 weeks of nivolumab. All the patients suffered relapse after autologous stem cell transplantation, and brentuximab vedotin exposure differed. The clonotype was recovered from a human donor with classical Hodgkin lymphoma. This chain uses TRBV11-2 with TRBJ2-4; tentatively, D is TRBD1 or TRBD2 (5 bases each). The sample was peripheral blood mononuclear cells (PBMCs), taken before the fourth cycle of nivolumab. The CDR3 spells CASSLMSGTGYF. The DNA of the CDR3 is TGTGCCAGCAGCTTAATGTCCGGGACGGGTTACTTC.